A single sample gave rise to the 9 T cell receptor beta chains below, sequenced in a study of blood T cells in healthy people across ages. Combining a sample-barcoded 5' primer with a J-beta primer mix, a second PCR ran for roughly 6 to 12 cycles. MiXCR was run by TCRdb on the 5' RACE reads, yielding one entry per CDR3 protein. The sample has 550,000 to 700,000 distinct CDR3 sequences; 27% are singletons. Material for sequencing was blood. The receptors were gathered from a woman aged 70-85 years in good health.

V usage is TRBV7-2 and J usage is TRBJ2-1, with TRBD1 matching over 9 bases. Looked up from germline, CDR1 is SGHTA and CDR2 is FQGNSA. Trimming cost V 4 bases and J 7 bases; bases outside gene matches: 14. The CDR3 sequence is 17 residues long. The CDR3 coding sequence is TGTGCCAGCAGCTCGCGCCCCGGGACAGGGATTTTGAATGAGCAGTTCTTC. Protein: CASSSRPGTGILNEQFF.

A few counts support this clonotype. Written as DNA, the CDR3 is TGCAGCGTACCCAGACAGGGGAAGAATCAGCCCCAGCATTTT. It translates to CSVPRQGKNQPQHF. The rearrangement joins TRBV29-1 to TRBJ1-5, with 8 bases that match TRBD1. Germline V CDR1 and CDR2: SQVTM, ANQGSEA. Trimming took 6 bases from V and 4 from J; bases not matched to a gene: 8. There are 14 residues in the CDR3.

This clonotype has more than one count but fewer than ten. The rearrangement links TRBV10-3 to TRBJ2-1, with TRBD2 matching 9 bases. Germline V gene data show CDR1 as ENHRY and CDR2 as SYGVKD. This CDR3 is built from 16 residues. V shed 7 bases, J shed 1 base, and the junction held 8 bases outside the gene matches. For the CDR3, the DNA is TGTGCCATCATGGGCCCTAGCGGGGAATCCTACAATGAGCAGTTCTTC. It encodes CAIMGPSGESYNEQFF.

The genes are TRBV5-1 and TRBJ2-1; the match to TRBD1 covers 7 bases. J gave up 9 bases and V 2 bases, and 5 bases lay outside the gene matches. Germline assignment: CDR1 SGHRS and CDR2 YFSETQ. CDR3 length: 13 residues. The CDR3 here is CASSFAQGREQFF. CDR3 nucleotide sequence: TGCGCCAGCAGCTTTGCACAGGGGCGTGAGCAGTTCTTC.

V gene TRBV6-2 or TRBV6-3 combines with J gene TRBJ2-1, with D perhaps assigned TRBD1 or TRBD2 (5 bases each). The CDR3 contains 15 residues. V lost 8 bases, J lost 6 bases, and 20 bases lay in between. Germline V lookup: CDR1 MNHEY, CDR2 SVGEGT. Here the CDR3 DNA reads TGTGCCAGCGGAAATCCGGGACGCCGCCTCAATGAGCAGTTCTTC. It is translated as CASGNPGRRLNEQFF.

This rearrangement joins TRBV29-1 to TRBJ2-1; 7 nucleotides match TRBD2. Germline trimming cut 8 bases from V and 6 bases from J; bases unmatched to any gene: 13. The CDR3 totals 14 residues. Germline assignment: CDR1 SQVTM and CDR2 ANQGSEA. CDR3 nucleotides: TGCAGCACAAGCGCCCGGGGGGATCTCAATGAGCAGTTCTTC. Its protein product is CSTSARGDLNEQFF.

The chain is built from TRBV5-1 and TRBJ1-4; a possible D gene is TRBD1 (6 bases). Germline V gene lookup returns CDR1 SGHRS and CDR2 YFSETQ. The CDR3 runs 13 residues. V lost 5 bases to trimming and J lost 5 bases, with 10 bases between them. The CDR3 nucleotides are TGCGCCAGCAGACGTGGACAGAATGAAAAACTGTTTTTT. Translating gives CASRRGQNEKLFF.

Notes on this clonotype: This sequence may be a read error, since a much larger clone differs from it by one base. The chain has TRBV6-2 or TRBV6-3 and TRBJ2-3; D is possibly TRBD1 (5 bases). Germline assignment: CDR1 MNHEY and CDR2 SVGEGT. The CDR3 contains 12 residues. V was trimmed by 2 bases and J by 5 bases, leaving 5 bases between them. The CDR3 loop is CASSYQGDTQYF. As DNA, the CDR3 is TGTGCCAGCAGTTACCAGGGAGATACGCAGTATTTT.

Ten or more counts support this clonotype. The V call is TRBV7-2, the J call TRBJ2-5; D is unresolved. Trimming shortened V by 3 bases and J by 5 bases, and 16 bases separated the two germline ends. Per germline, CDR1 SGHTA and CDR2 FQGNSA. The CDR3 contains 15 residues. The CDR3 is CASSLSPLLLETQYF. CDR3 bases: TGTGCCAGCAGCTTGTCTCCGCTCCTTTTGGAGACCCAGTACTTC.